Presented here are 2 T cell receptor beta chains from one specimen sequenced in a study of Ad26.COV2.S vaccination and SARS-CoV-2 variants. Measured with immunoSEQ multiplex PCR; TCRdb has only the in-frame clones, and not every one. The repertoire holds about 350,000 clones, with 75% to 90% as singletons. Stated treatment: 15 to 20 received Ad26.COV2.S at low or high dose, single or two shots; five or six received placebo; per-sample allocation not given. Sampling was performed 63 days after the first vaccine or placebo injection. Sequencing was performed on peripheral blood, taken in a trial of Ad26.COV2.S vaccine versus placebo. The receptors shown here come from a person aged 18 to 59 who received the Ad26.COV2.S COVID-19 vaccine or a placebo.

This clone was seen once. This chain uses TRBV27 with TRBJ1-2; possibly TRBD1 for D (6 bases). This CDR3 is built from 13 residues. Germline V gene sequence: CDR1 MNHEY, CDR2 SMNVEV (reference sequence). V was clipped by 4 bases and J by 10 bases, with 16 bases between them. DNA of the CDR3: TGTGCCAGCAGTTCCGCAGGGGAGGGCCTCTACACCTTC. Translation: CASSSAGEGLYTF.

The chain is built from TRBV6-5 and TRBJ2-3; D is uncertain. There are 13 residues in the CDR3. Germline assignment: CDR1 MNHEY and CDR2 SVGAGI. Trimming shortened V by 7 bases and J by 6 bases, and 14 bases separated the two germline ends. The CDR3, as DNA: TGTGCCAGCATCAATAGGGTATGGGATACGCAGTATTTT. Its translation: CASINRVWDTQYF.